One and the same sample provided the 21 T cell receptor beta chains below, sequenced in a study of Ad26.COV2.S vaccination and SARS-CoV-2 variants. Repertoires were generated with immunoSEQ multiplex PCR, while TCRdb's copy carries only in-frame clones and drops some. The sample consists of around 94,000 clones, 60% to 85% of them appearing once. The specimen was peripheral blood, collected after recovery from COVID-19. These receptors all come from a human donor who had recovered from COVID-19.

This sequence joins TRBV6-2 or TRBV6-3 and TRBJ2-7; D may be TRBD1 or TRBD2 (5 bases each). CDR1 is MNHEY, CDR2 SVGEGT, per germline. This CDR3 has 17 amino acids. V lost 3 bases and J lost 2, with 20 bases in between. CDR3 bases: TGTGCCAGCAGTTATCGTCTCCCGGGACCCACAACCTACGAGCAGTACTTC. Its translation: CASSYRLPGPTTYEQYF.

The CDR3 loop reads CASSSLRSGANVLTF. The CDR3 bases are TGTGCCAGCAGTTCCTTACGCTCTGGGGCCAACGTCCTGACTTTC. This rearrangement joins TRBV6-5 to TRBJ2-6; D is uncertain. Germline V gene lookup returns CDR1 MNHEY and CDR2 SVGAGI. V lost 4 bases, J lost 0 bases, and 7 bases lay in between. The CDR3 covers 15 residues.

The J gene is TRBJ1-1, the V gene TRBV30; 9 bases match TRBD1. The trim removed 2 bases at V and 11 bases at J, leaving 9 bases unmatched. In germline, CDR1 is GTSNPN, CDR2 SVGIG (reference sequence). The length of the CDR3 is 13 residues. This chain's CDR3 is CAWSTDRGAIAFF. The CDR3, as DNA: TGTGCCTGGAGTACGGACAGGGGAGCGATTGCTTTCTTT.

The chain employs TRBV2 and TRBJ1-2; a weak D match, TRBD1 (5 bases). Looked up from germline, CDR1 is SNHLY and CDR2 is FYNNEI. The ends were cut back, 7 bases at V and 8 bases at J, with 17 bases in the middle. The CDR3 totals 13 residues. CDR3 bases: TGTGCCAGCATTGTTGAGGGGTTAAACGGCTACACCTTC. Its protein product is CASIVEGLNGYTF.

V and J are TRBV11-2 and TRBJ2-5; the match to TRBD2 covers 9 bases. The germline gives CDR1 SGHAT, CDR2 FQNNGV. V lost 1 base, J lost 5 bases, and 8 bases stayed unmatched. This CDR3 has 16 amino acids. The CDR3 region has the DNA TGTGCCAGCAGCTTAGCGGCGGGGGGGCTGGAGGAGACCCAGTACTTC. It is translated as CASSLAAGGLEETQYF.

In nucleotides, the CDR3 is TGTGCCTGGAGTGTAGTGGGGAATCAGCCCCAGCATTTT. Its protein is CAWSVVGNQPQHF. The rearrangement joins TRBV30 to TRBJ1-5; D remains ambiguous. Germline V lookup: CDR1 GTSNPN, CDR2 SVGIG (reference sequence). V lost 0 bases, J lost 4 bases, and 7 bases lay in between. The CDR3 is 13 amino acids.

The chain combines TRBV24-1 with TRBJ2-5, with D hard to call. Germline values: CDR1 KGHDR, CDR2 SFDVKD. V was cut by 3 bases and J by 5 bases, with 6 bases left in between. This CDR3 is built from 12 residues. The CDR3 spells CATSDGAETQYF. DNA of the CDR3: TGTGCCACCAGTGATGGTGCCGAGACCCAGTACTTC.

This rearrangement joins TRBV19 to TRBJ1-6; 9 positions match TRBD1. CDR3 length equals 16 residues. In germline, CDR1 is LNHDA, CDR2 SQIVND (reference sequence). J was trimmed by 5 bases and V by 10 bases; bases with no gene match: 12. The CDR3: CATIARTGVNNSPLHF. The CDR3 nucleotides are TGTGCCACCATAGCCCGGACAGGGGTCAATAATTCACCCCTCCACTTT.

At least ten counts were recorded for this clone. This chain joins TRBV6-1 and TRBJ1-6; 8 positions match TRBD1. Losses at the gene ends were 3 bases for V and 8 bases for J; bases not matched to a gene: 6. This CDR3 spans 15 amino acids. Looked up from germline, CDR1 is MNHNS and CDR2 is SASEGT. The CDR3 loop reads CASSDDRGWDSPLHF. The DNA of the CDR3 is TGTGCCAGCAGTGACGACAGGGGTTGGGATTCACCCCTCCACTTT.

The sample holds a few counts of this clone. The V and J genes are TRBV3-1 (or the pseudogene TRBV3-2) and TRBJ2-7; the match to TRBD2 covers 11 bases. The V and J ends lost 4 bases and 2 bases, in that order; junction bases with no gene match: 10. The CDR3 runs 17 residues. Germline V gives CDR1 LGHDT, CDR2 YNNKEL (reference sequence). The DNA for the CDR3 is TGTGCCAGCAGCCCACGACTAGCGGGGCGTCCTCCCTACGAGCAGTACTTC. Translation gives CASSPRLAGRPPYEQYF.

The rearrangement links TRBV6-5 to TRBJ2-1; D gene uncertain. Germline loops: CDR1 MNHEY, CDR2 SVGAGI. There are 15 residues in the CDR3. V was pared by 5 bases and J by 3 bases, with 14 bases between. The CDR3 DNA reads TGTGCCAGCAGTCTTTATAGCCCCCTCTACAATGAGCAGTTCTTC. Its translation is CASSLYSPLYNEQFF.

The chain uses TRBV28 and TRBJ1-3; D not certain. Germline CDR1 and CDR2: MDHEN and SYDVKM. The CDR3 covers 15 residues. V was pared by 1 base and J by 2 bases, with 9 bases between. CDR3: CASSLSQFAGNTIYF. The CDR3 DNA reads TGTGCCAGCAGTTTATCCCAATTCGCTGGAAACACCATATATTTT.

The V call is TRBV19, the J call TRBJ2-7, with 13 bases that match TRBD2. The trim removed 3 bases at V and 2 bases at J, leaving 13 bases unmatched. This CDR3 contains 19 residues. Germline CDR1 is LNHDA and CDR2 is SQIVND (reference sequence). For the CDR3, the DNA is TGTGCCAGTAGTATTGATGTTACTAGCGGGGGGGCCAAGACCTACGAGCAGTACTTC. It specifies CASSIDVTSGGAKTYEQYF. Looking up the rest from reference TRBV19 and TRBJ2-7 gives the full variable domain: DGGITQSPKYLFRKEGQNVTLSCEQNLNHDAMYWYRQDPGQGLRLIYYSQIVNDFQKGDIAEGYSVSREKKESFPLTVTSAQKNPTAFYLCASSIDVTSGGAKTYEQYFGPGTRLTVT.

This clone was seen once. The chain joins TRBV7-2 to TRBJ1-2; 8 bases are shared with TRBD1. The CDR3 is 15 residues long. From germline, CDR1 is SGHTA and CDR2 FQGNSA. V lost 5 bases and J lost 9; bases outside the gene matches: 14. CDR3 DNA sequence: TGTGCCAGCAGCATCCCGGGACAGGCGGGGCGTCGCTACACCTTC. Protein sequence: CASSIPGQAGRRYTF.

V and J are TRBV24-1 and TRBJ2-3; 9 bases align to TRBD2. Per the germline V gene, CDR1 is KGHDR and CDR2 is SFDVKD. V shed 3 bases, J shed 2 bases, and the junction held 5 bases outside the gene matches. CDR3 size: 16 residues. The CDR3 protein is CATSDGGLASTDTQYF. In DNA, the CDR3 is TGTGCCACCAGTGATGGGGGACTAGCATCCACAGATACGCAGTATTTT.

In this sample, this clone turned up once. V is TRBV5-6 and J is TRBJ2-4; no clear D. V dropped 0 bases and J dropped 8 bases, with 6 bases sitting between them. Germline CDR1 SGHDT, CDR2 YYEEEE. The CDR3 extends over 12 amino acids. The DNA of the CDR3 is TGTGCCAGCAGCTTGGGGGTGGACATTCAGTACTTC. This codes for CASSLGVDIQYF.

The chain recombines TRBV5-6 with TRBJ2-3, with D unclear. Trimming removed 7 bases from V and 5 bases from J, with 8 bases in between. This CDR3 comprises 11 residues. The germline V gene encodes CDR1 SGHDT and CDR2 YYEEEE. As DNA, the CDR3 is TGTGCCAGCCGTACCGGAGATACGCAGTATTTT. As protein: CASRTGDTQYF.

The gene calls are TRBV24-1 and TRBJ2-1, with 7 bases that match TRBD1. This CDR3 comprises 16 residues. Germline-derived CDR1 and CDR2 are KGHDR and SFDVKD. The J segment lost 8 bases and the V segment lost 4 bases, leaving 13 bases of the junction unmatched. The CDR3 DNA reads as TGTGCCACCAGTGACCGACAGGGCCCCTCCCGATATGAGCAGTTCTTC. This codes for CATSDRQGPSRYEQFF.

CDR3 DNA sequence: TGCGCCAGCAGCCAAGACCAGGGTTTCGAGCAGTACTTC. It codes for CASSQDQGFEQYF. The V call is TRBV4-3, the J call TRBJ2-7; D perhaps matches TRBD1 (5 bases). The CDR3 is made up of 13 amino acids. Deletions cut 0 bases from V and 6 bases from J, with 9 bases between. The germline V gene encodes CDR1 LGHNA and CDR2 YSLEER.

V is TRBV7-2 and J is TRBJ2-6; D is ambiguous. V lost 4 bases to trimming and J lost 2 bases, with 6 bases between them. The CDR3 contains 14 residues. CDR1 and CDR2 from the germline V gene are SGHTA and FQGNSA. The CDR3 region is CASSSKTGANVLTF. The CDR3, as DNA: TGTGCCAGCAGCTCAAAAACTGGGGCCAACGTCCTGACTTTC.

The chain links TRBV30 to TRBJ1-6; a possible D gene is TRBD1 (6 bases). V was clipped by 5 bases and J by 9 bases, with 8 bases between them. The germline V gene encodes CDR1 GTSNPN and CDR2 SVGIG (reference sequence). This CDR3 is 11 amino acids long. CDR3 in DNA: TGTGCCTGGGGGGACACTTCACCCCTCCACTTT. Protein sequence: CAWGDTSPLHF.